The TCR beta chain described here comes from a study of beta chain features in type 1 diabetes. The study reverse transcribed the entire isolated RNA, so it sequenced expressed TCRB transcripts. Repertoires were generated with immunoSEQ multiplex PCR, while TCRdb's copy carries only in-frame clones and drops some. The sample consists of 150,000 to 200,000 clones, 7.5% to 10% of them appearing once. It was one heparinised blood draw, averaging around 120 mL, that each donor gave. Of note for this clone: Its antigen remains unidentified.

The CDR3 runs 12 residues. Trimming stripped 3 bases from V and 6 bases from J, with 9 bases between. Looked up from germline, CDR1 is MDHEN and CDR2 is SYDVKM. Study results and limitations: Possibly, sequencing cDNA over-represented cells that had high TCR expression levels.

The receptor was derived from a woman aged 18-35 years in good health. The specimen sequenced was central memory CD4+ T cells from blood. The rearrangement joins TRBV28 to TRBJ2-7, with a possible D match to TRBD2 (6 bases). CDR3 nucleotide sequence: TGTGCCAGCAGTTTGGAGGGATTCGAGCAGTACTTC. It encodes CASSLEGFEQYF.